A selection of T cell receptor beta chains follows, all from one sample in a study of OX40 agonist ivuxolimab in advanced cancers. The data were produced by immunoSEQ multiplex PCR, yet TCRdb's version contains in-frame clones alone and is incomplete. Of about 66,000 clones in the sample, 80% to 90% are singletons; the top ten hold 14%. Sample: CD4+ or CD8+ T cells sorted from blood, taken in a trial of the OX40 agonist ivuxolimab. Source of these receptors: an adult with an advanced solid tumor such as melanoma, head and neck, liver or kidney cancer. Both conserved end residues are part of each CDR3. Clone size, where shown, is once, few, many, or a class for clones that have expanded.

TRBV27,.,TRBJ2-4,CASSLSIGGIQYF
TRBV27,.,TRBJ1-1,CASSSQGLNTEAFF
TRBV6-1,.,TRBJ2-7,CASSEGLAGGSEQYF
TRBV14,medium-sized,TRBJ1-4,CASSQVGGRGEKLFF
TRBV19,.,TRBJ2-5,CASSDGQETQYF
TRBV18,.,TRBJ2-7,CASSPTRGGNSYEQYF
TRBV27,.,TRBJ2-7,CASSLWGGPFDEQYF
TRBV6-1,.,TRBJ2-7,CASSELGTGAYEQYF
TRBV27,.,TRBJ2-1,CASSIFKGTYNEQFF
TRBV7-8,.,TRBJ2-1,CASSLDVGYNEQFF
TRBV27,.,TRBJ2-3,CASSLFLAGDSTDTQYF
TRBV7-9,.,TRBJ1-5,CASSTGDSFQPQHF
TRBV15,.,TRBJ1-4,CATSREGQGQRYEKLFF
TRBV9,.,TRBJ2-3,CASSVVGVTDTQYF
TRBV5-1,once,TRBJ2-7,CASSLAPGISYEQYF
TRBV18,.,TRBJ2-7,CASSPPDPSSYEQYF